The 7 T cell receptor beta chains below come from one sample, sequenced in a study of blood T cell repertoires in COVID-19. Produced via immunoSEQ multiplex PCR; TCRdb's table is partial and in-frame only. The sample lists around 150,000 clones, 85% occurring once. Sequenced material: PBMCs or T cells enriched from blood (not recorded which). The receptors were sampled from a woman aged 40 to 50 who had recovered from COVID-19.

The chain joins TRBV6-5 to TRBJ2-1, with D maybe TRBD2 (6 bases). From germline, CDR1 is MNHEY and CDR2 SVGAGI. This CDR3 contains 14 residues. V was shortened by 8 bases and J by 8 bases, with 19 bases between the two germline ends. The CDR3 nucleotides read TGTGCCAGCTGGACCAGCGGGCGACACGATGAGCAGTTCTTC. Its protein product is CASWTSGRHDEQFF.

J is TRBJ2-5 and V is TRBV6-5; the match to TRBD2 covers 7 bases. The J segment lost 2 bases and the V segment lost 6 bases, leaving 9 bases of the junction unmatched. Germline CDR1 is MNHEY and CDR2 is SVGAGI. The CDR3 is 15 residues long. The CDR3 region is CASRGGVGPQETQYF. Here the CDR3 DNA reads TGTGCCAGCAGGGGGGGGGTTGGCCCTCAAGAGACCCAGTACTTC.

CDR3: CASSLRGAGATGELFF. Here the CDR3 DNA reads TGTGCCAGCAGCTTACGAGGGGCAGGGGCCACCGGGGAGCTGTTTTTT. The chain combines TRBV5-6 with TRBJ2-2; possibly TRBD1 for D (6 bases). V dropped 2 bases and J dropped 4 bases, with 15 bases sitting between them. This CDR3 comprises 16 residues. CDR1 is SGHDT and CDR2 is YYEEEE in the germline V gene. Together with reference TRBV5-6 and TRBJ2-2, the CDR3 gives the full variable domain: DAGVTQSPTHLIKTRGQQVTLRCSPKSGHDTVSWYQQALGQGPQFIFQYYEEEERQRGNFPDRFSGHQFPNYSSELNVNALLLGDSALYLCASSLRGAGATGELFFGEGSRLTVL.

This chain joins TRBV7-9 and TRBJ2-1, with 9 bases aligning to TRBD2. The CDR3 loop spans 16 amino acids. Trimming cost V 5 bases and J 4 bases; bases outside gene matches: 9. Germline V gene sequence: CDR1 SEHNR, CDR2 FQNEAQ (reference sequence). In DNA, the CDR3 is TGTGCCAGCAGCCCCCGGGGGCTAGCGGGATACAATGAGCAGTTCTTC. It translates to CASSPRGLAGYNEQFF.

This clone was picked up one time. The chain couples TRBV2 to TRBJ2-7; D is perhaps TRBD2 (6 bases). Germline-derived CDR1 and CDR2 are SNHLY and FYNNEI. Trimming removed 8 bases from V and 2 bases from J, with 10 bases in between. The CDR3 sequence is 12 residues long. The DNA for the CDR3 is TGTGCCAGCTTAGGAGGGCCCTACGAGCAGTACTTC. Residues: CASLGGPYEQYF.

CDR3 in amino acids: CASSTSGYEQYF. The CDR3 DNA follows: TGTGCCAGCAGCACTAGCGGGTACGAGCAGTACTTC. V is TRBV27 and J is TRBJ2-7; TRBD2 matches at 9 bases. CDR1 and CDR2 from the germline V gene are MNHEY and SMNVEV (reference sequence). The V and J ends lost 6 bases and 4 bases, in that order; junction bases with no gene match: 1. The CDR3 length is 12 residues.

The V gene is TRBV7-3, the J gene TRBJ2-1, with 8 bases identical to TRBD2. The germline V gene has CDR1 SGHTA and CDR2 FQGTGA. This CDR3 is 15 amino acids long. Trimming took 1 base from V and 5 from J; bases not matched to a gene: 4. The DNA of the CDR3 is TGTGCCAGCAGCTTAAACGGGGGGGTTAACAATGAGCAGTTCTTC. The encoded protein is CASSLNGGVNNEQFF.